This entry lists 2 T cell receptor beta chains sequenced from one sample in a study of T cell responses to AZD1222 COVID-19 vaccine (dated by TCRdb to the early 2020s). The library relied on the immunoSEQ multiplex PCR assay. Here the immuneACCESS table is served through TCRdb, limited to in-frame sequences with V and J called. Missing clones are a known gap in these copies; in checked studies unresolved V genes cover under half, and the rest lacks a known reason. This sample gives tens of thousands of clones in total; 75% to 90% of them show up just once. The ten largest clones add up to over 2% of the sample. The time point label on this specimen signifies: baseline before first vaccination. The source material was peripheral blood, sampled on day 0 of AZD1222 vaccination. These receptors were taken from an adult in good health.

The V gene is TRBV7-9, the J gene TRBJ2-1, with 7 positions matching TRBD2. Germline loops: CDR1 SEHNR, CDR2 FQNEAQ (reference sequence). The V segment lost 6 bases and the J segment 4 bases; nucleotides outside the gene matches: 9. This CDR3 is 15 amino acids long. DNA for the CDR3: TGTGCCAGCAGTGCCCGGGGGAGGGAATACAATGAGCAGTTCTTC. Its protein product is CASSARGREYNEQFF.

The chain combines TRBV7-9 with TRBJ2-3; 8 bases map to TRBD2. Germline lookup yields CDR1 SEHNR and CDR2 FQNEAQ (reference sequence). The trim removed 1 base at V and 7 bases at J, leaving 10 bases unmatched. The CDR3 extends over 16 amino acids. In nucleotides, the CDR3 is TGTGCCAGCAGCTTAGTAGGCGGGGGGATCCTGAATACGCAGTATTTT. Amino acids: CASSLVGGGILNTQYF.